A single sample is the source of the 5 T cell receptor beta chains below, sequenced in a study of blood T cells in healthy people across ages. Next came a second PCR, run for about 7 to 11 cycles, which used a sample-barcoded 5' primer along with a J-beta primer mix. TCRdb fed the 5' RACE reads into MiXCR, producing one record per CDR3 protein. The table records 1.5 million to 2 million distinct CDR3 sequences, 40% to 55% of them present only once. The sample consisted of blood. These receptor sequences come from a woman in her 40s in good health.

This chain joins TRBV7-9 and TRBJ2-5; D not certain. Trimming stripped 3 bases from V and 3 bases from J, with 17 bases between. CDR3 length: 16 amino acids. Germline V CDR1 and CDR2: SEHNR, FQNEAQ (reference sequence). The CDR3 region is CASSFPRTPTEETQYF. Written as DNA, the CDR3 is TGTGCCAGCAGCTTTCCTCGGACGCCCACGGAAGAGACCCAGTACTTC.

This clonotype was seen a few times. For the CDR3, the DNA is TGCAGCGTCAGGGATGGGCGAGAGCAGTACTTC. It specifies CSVRDGREQYF. The chain uses TRBV29-1 and TRBJ2-7, with a weak D call TRBD1 (5 bases). The germline V gene encodes CDR1 SQVTM and CDR2 ANQGSEA. The CDR3 contains 11 residues. Deletions cut 6 bases from V and 7 bases from J, with 13 bases between.

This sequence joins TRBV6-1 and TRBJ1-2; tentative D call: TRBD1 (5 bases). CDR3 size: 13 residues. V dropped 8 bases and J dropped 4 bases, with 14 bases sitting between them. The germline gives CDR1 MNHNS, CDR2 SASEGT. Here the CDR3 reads CASDSSIGYGYTF. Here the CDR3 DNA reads TGTGCCAGCGACAGTTCCATCGGCTATGGCTACACCTTC.

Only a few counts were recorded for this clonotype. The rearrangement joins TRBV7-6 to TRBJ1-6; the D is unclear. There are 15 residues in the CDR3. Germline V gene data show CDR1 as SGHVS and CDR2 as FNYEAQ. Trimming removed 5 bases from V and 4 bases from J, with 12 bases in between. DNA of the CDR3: TGTGCCAGCAGCCACGAAGGAGGATATAATTCACCCCTCCACTTT. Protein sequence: CASSHEGGYNSPLHF.

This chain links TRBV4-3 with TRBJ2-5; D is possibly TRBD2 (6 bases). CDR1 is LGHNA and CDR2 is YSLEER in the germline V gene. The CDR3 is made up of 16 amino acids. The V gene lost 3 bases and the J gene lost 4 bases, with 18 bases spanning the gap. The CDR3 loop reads CASSHDGAGRSETQYF. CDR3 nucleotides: TGCGCCAGCAGCCACGATGGGGCGGGGAGATCAGAGACCCAGTACTTC.